This T cell receptor (beta chain) was identified in a study of control samples from healthy donors and cancer patients. Sequencing used immunoSEQ multiplex PCR; TCRdb keeps in-frame clones, though not all of them. Of some 74,000 clones in the sample, 94% were seen once. CDR1 is SGHDN, CDR2 FVKESK, per germline. The V segment lost 1 base and the J segment 6 bases; nucleotides outside the gene matches: 5. This CDR3 contains 15 residues. The chain couples TRBV14 to TRBJ1-5; 8 bases are a match to TRBD1. The TCR comes from a woman aged 25 to 39 in good health. Material: blood. CDR3 sequence (DNA): TGTGCCAGCAGCCAAGTGCAGGGGGCGTCTCAGCCCCAGCATTTT. Translating gives CASSQVQGASQPQHF.